This T cell receptor (beta chain) was sequenced for a study of T-cell reconstitution after alpha-beta-depleted transplantation in children (TCRdb year 2016). Background on the whole study: The study quantitatively tracked T-cell immune reconstitution after TCRalphabeta/CD19-depleted allogeneic hematopoietic cell transplantation in children using TCR repertoire profiling. Paper-wide results and their limitations: In some patients, high TCRbeta diversity at day 60 was attributed to recipient T cells and intrathymic progenitors that had survived conditioning. About two months after transplant, the apparently early recovery of alphabetaT-cell counts reportedly depended on just several hundred clones that had expanded rapidly and came from non-depleted graft cells. Over the following months the frequencies of hyperexpanded clones went down, and after one year T-cell counts and TCRbeta diversity were mostly credited to newly produced T cells.

CDR1 MNHEY and CDR2 SVGAGI are derived from the germline V gene. The CDR3 goes from the cysteine to the phenylalanine over 13 residues. The CDR3 DNA has 39 bases and is translated from base 1. A distance of 3 bases separates the germline ends of V and J, which lose 0 bases and 2 bases respectively. This clonotype was recorded many times. Its specific antigen is unknown. No clone much larger than this one lies a single base away; base qualities are absent. This specimen's treatment or condition label, interpreted: allogeneic hematopoietic cell transplantation with graft depleted of TCRalphabeta T cells and CD19 B cells. The children who served as transplant recipients had been given grafts of TCRalphabeta/CD19-depleted allogeneic hematopoietic cells. Receptor amplification or capture employed PCR. TCRdb names Illumina HiSeq 2500 as the instrument used. Molecular barcoding was employed in the preparation of TCR libraries, with unique molecular identifiers being used to normalize TCRbeta repertoire quantification. Using fastp trimming at Q25 and MiXCR clonotype assembly, TCRdb reanalyzed the public sequencing data and kept in-frame beta chains. Records with the same CDR3 protein are collapsed into one entry carrying the most frequent genes and DNA. The sample table records 130,000 to 150,000 distinct CDR3 sequences; around 9% of these occur just once. Around a sixth of the sample is in the top ten clones.

The V and J genes are TRBV6-5 and TRBJ2-3; no D gene is confidently identified. The sample consisted of PBMCs, mostly from graft donor cells, taken 180 days after TCRalphabeta/CD19-depleted stem cell transplant. The receptor's source is a female patient between 2 and 10 years old who had a stem cell transplant for congenital amegakaryocytic thrombocytopenia, so the T cells may come from the graft donor. The sequenced DNA is TGTGCCAGCAGTTACTCGATCACAGATACGCAGTATTTT. This yields the protein CASSYSITDTQYF.